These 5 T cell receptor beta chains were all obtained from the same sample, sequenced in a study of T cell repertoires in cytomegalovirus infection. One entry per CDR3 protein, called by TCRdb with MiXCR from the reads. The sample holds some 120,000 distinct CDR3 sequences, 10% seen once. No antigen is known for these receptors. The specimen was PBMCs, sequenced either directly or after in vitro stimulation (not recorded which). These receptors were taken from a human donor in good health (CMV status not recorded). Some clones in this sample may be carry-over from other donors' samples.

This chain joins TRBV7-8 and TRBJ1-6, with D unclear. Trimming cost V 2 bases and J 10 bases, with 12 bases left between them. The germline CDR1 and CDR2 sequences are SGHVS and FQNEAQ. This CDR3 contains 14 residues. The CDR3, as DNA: TGTGCCAGCAGCTTAAATAACAATCGATCACCCCTCCACTTT. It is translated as CASSLNNNRSPLHF.

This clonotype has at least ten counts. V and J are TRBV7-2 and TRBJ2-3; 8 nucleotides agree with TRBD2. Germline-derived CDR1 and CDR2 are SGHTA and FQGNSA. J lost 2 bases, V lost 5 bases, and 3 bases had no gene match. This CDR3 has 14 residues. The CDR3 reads CASSPGLATDTQYF. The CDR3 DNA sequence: TGTGCCAGCAGCCCCGGACTAGCCACAGATACGCAGTATTTT.

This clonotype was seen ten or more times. CDR3: CASGRSSYNEQFF. The CDR3 DNA sequence: TGTGCCAGCGGACGAAGCTCCTACAATGAGCAGTTCTTC. This chain connects TRBV7-9 to TRBJ2-1; D is uncertain. The CDR3 extends over 13 amino acids. Trimming shortened V by 8 bases and J by 0 bases, and 8 bases separated the two germline ends. CDR1 SEHNR and CDR2 FQNEAQ come from the germline V gene (reference sequence).

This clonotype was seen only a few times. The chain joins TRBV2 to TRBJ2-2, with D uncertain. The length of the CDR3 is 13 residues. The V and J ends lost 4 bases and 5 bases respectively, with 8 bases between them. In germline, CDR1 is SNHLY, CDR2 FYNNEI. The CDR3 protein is CASSVGITGELFF. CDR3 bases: TGTGCCAGCAGTGTAGGGATTACCGGGGAGCTGTTTTTT.

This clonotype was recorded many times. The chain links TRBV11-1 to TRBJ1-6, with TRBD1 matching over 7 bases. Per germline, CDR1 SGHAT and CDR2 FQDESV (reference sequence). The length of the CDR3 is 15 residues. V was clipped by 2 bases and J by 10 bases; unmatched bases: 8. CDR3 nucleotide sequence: TGTGCCAGCAGCTTAAGGGCAGGGGGAAGCTCACCCCTCCACTTT. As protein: CASSLRAGGSSPLHF.